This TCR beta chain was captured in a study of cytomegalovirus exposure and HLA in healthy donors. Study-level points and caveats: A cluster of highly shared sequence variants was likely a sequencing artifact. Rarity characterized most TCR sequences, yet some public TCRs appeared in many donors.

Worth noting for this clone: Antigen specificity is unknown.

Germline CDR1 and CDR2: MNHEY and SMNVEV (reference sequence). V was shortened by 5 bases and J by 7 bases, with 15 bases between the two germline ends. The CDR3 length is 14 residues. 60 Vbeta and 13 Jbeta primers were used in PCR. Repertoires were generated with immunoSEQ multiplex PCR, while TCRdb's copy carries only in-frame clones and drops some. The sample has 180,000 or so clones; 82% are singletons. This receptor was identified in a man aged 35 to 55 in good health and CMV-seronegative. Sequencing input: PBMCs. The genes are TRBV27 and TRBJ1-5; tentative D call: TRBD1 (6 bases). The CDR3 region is CASSPDRGYQPQHF. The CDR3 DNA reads TGTGCCAGCAGTCCGGACAGAGGTTACCAGCCCCAGCATTTT.